Below, 16 T cell receptor beta chains from the same sample are listed, as sequenced in a study of blood T cell repertoires in COVID-19. Profiling relied on immunoSEQ multiplex PCR, and the TCRdb table lists in-frame clones only, not all of them. Here the sample spans roughly 300,000 clones, roughly 90% being singletons. Sequenced sample: PBMCs or T cells enriched from blood (not recorded which). The receptors derive from a woman aged 25 to 39 who had recovered from COVID-19.

This rearrangement joins TRBV20-1 to TRBJ1-2; D is unresolved. Germline V gene data show CDR1 as DFQATT and CDR2 as SNEGSKA (reference sequence). This CDR3 region has 11 residues. Trimming stripped 4 bases from V and 4 bases from J, with 7 bases between. In nucleotides, the CDR3 is TGCAGTGCTAACCCCGGCTATGGCTACACCTTC. Its translation is CSANPGYGYTF.

The rearrangement joins TRBV4-3 to TRBJ2-7, with D possibly being TRBD2 (7 bases). Per germline, CDR1 LGHNA and CDR2 YSLEER. The length of the CDR3 is 15 residues. Trimming left V 1 base short and J 2 bases short, with 12 bases between. CDR3 amino acids: CASSQVGGGTYEQYF. The CDR3, as DNA: TGCGCCAGCAGCCAAGTGGGAGGGGGGACCTACGAGCAGTACTTC.

The V and J genes are TRBV24-1 and TRBJ2-5; maybe TRBD1 (6 bases). CDR3 length: 14 amino acids. The ends were cut back, 5 bases at V and 5 bases at J, with 14 bases in the middle. CDR1 and CDR2 from the germline V gene are KGHDR and SFDVKD. CDR3 loop: CATSGGQQGETQYF. The CDR3, as DNA: TGTGCCACCAGTGGAGGGCAACAGGGCGAGACCCAGTACTTC.

The gene calls are TRBV7-8 and TRBJ2-6, with 7 bases aligning to TRBD1. Germline V gene sequence: CDR1 SGHVS, CDR2 FQNEAQ. This CDR3 has 18 amino acids. V lost 7 bases and J lost 0; bases outside the gene matches: 12. The CDR3 protein is CASNRLTGQSSGANVLTF. The CDR3 bases are TGTGCCAGCAACCGACTGACAGGGCAGAGCTCTGGGGCCAACGTCCTGACTTTC.

The rearrangement uses TRBV7-2 and TRBJ1-3, with 7 positions matching TRBD1. The CDR3 runs to 16 residues. The trim removed 4 bases at V and 1 base at J, leaving 7 bases unmatched. Germline assignment: CDR1 SGHTA and CDR2 FQGNSA. The CDR3 DNA follows: TGTGCCAGCAGCTACAGGGGCAGCTCGTCTGGAAACACCATATATTTT. This gives the protein CASSYRGSSSGNTIYF.

The chain uses TRBV5-4 and TRBJ2-5; 9 bases are shared with TRBD1. Germline V gene lookup returns CDR1 SGHNT and CDR2 YYREEE (reference sequence). The CDR3 has 16 residues. With 0 bases clipped from V and 4 bases from J, the junction kept 7 bases outside the gene matches. The CDR3, as DNA: TGTGCCAGCAGCTTGGCGGTGACAGGGGGATCAGAGACCCAGTACTTC. Protein product: CASSLAVTGGSETQYF.

The CDR3 DNA follows: TGTGCCAGCAGCTTGGGACTAGCGGGGGGGTTCCAAGAGACCCAGTACTTC. Amino acids: CASSLGLAGGFQETQYF. V usage is TRBV5-4 and J usage is TRBJ2-5, with 14 bases matching TRBD2. The CDR3 spans 17 residues. V dropped 0 bases and J dropped 1; count of bases not matched to a gene: 2. From germline, CDR1 is SGHNT and CDR2 YYREEE (reference sequence).

The genes are TRBV28 and TRBJ1-2; 7 positions agree with TRBD1. The CDR3 is 14 residues long. The V gene's germline CDR1 is MDHEN and CDR2 SYDVKM. The J segment lost 6 bases and the V segment lost 5 bases, leaving 9 bases of the junction unmatched. CDR3 in amino acids: CASSQIRDSNGYTF. The CDR3 region has the DNA TGTGCCAGCAGTCAAATCCGGGACAGTAATGGCTACACCTTC.

This chain uses TRBV7-2 with TRBJ2-5, with 12 bases matching TRBD2. The CDR3 length is 16 residues. J gave up 2 bases and V 5 bases, and 6 bases lay outside the gene matches. Germline values: CDR1 SGHTA, CDR2 FQGNSA. CDR3 loop: CASSALAGGPQETQYF. In DNA, the CDR3 is TGTGCCAGCAGCGCTCTAGCGGGGGGGCCACAAGAGACCCAGTACTTC. The whole variable domain, filled in from reference TRBV7-2 and TRBJ2-5, reads GAGVSQSPSNKVTEKGKDVELRCDPISGHTALYWYRQSLGQGLEFLIYFQGNSAPDKSGLPSDRFSAERTGGSVSTLTIQRTQQEDSAVYLCASSALAGGPQETQYFGPGTRLLVL.

The chain employs TRBV13 and TRBJ1-1, with TRBD1 matching over 9 bases. Germline trimming cut 2 bases from V and 1 base from J; bases unmatched to any gene: 2. Germline V CDR1 and CDR2: PRHDT, FYEKMQ (reference sequence). CDR3 length: 15 residues. For the CDR3, the DNA is TGTGCCAGCAGCTTATGGGGACAGGGGAACACTGAAGCTTTCTTT. Its protein is CASSLWGQGNTEAFF. The variable domain in full, completed from reference TRBV13 and TRBJ1-1, reads AAGVIQSPRHLIKEKRETATLKCYPIPRHDTVYWYQQGPGQDPQFLISFYEKMQSDKGSIPDRFSAQQFSDYHSELNMSSLELGDSALYFCASSLWGQGNTEAFFGQGTRLTVV.

The chain joins TRBV2 to TRBJ1-6; 7 bases are shared with TRBD1. J lost 7 bases, V lost 6 bases, and 9 bases had no gene match. The CDR3 length is 15 residues. The germline V gene encodes CDR1 SNHLY and CDR2 FYNNEI. CDR3 loop: CASRPPTGQNSPLHF. Here the CDR3 DNA reads TGTGCCAGCAGACCACCGACAGGGCAAAATTCACCCCTCCACTTT.

The chain carries TRBV5-8 and TRBJ1-6; TRBD1 aligns across 7 bases. The CDR3 extends over 15 amino acids. The germline V gene has CDR1 SGHTS and CDR2 YDEGEE. V lost 3 bases, J lost 7 bases, and 7 bases stayed unmatched. CDR3 bases: TGTGCCAGCAGCTGGAGGACAGGCGGGAATTCACCCCTCCACTTT. This sequence encodes CASSWRTGGNSPLHF.

The rearrangement joins TRBV10-3 to TRBJ1-2; D gene unclear. In germline, CDR1 is ENHRY, CDR2 SYGVKD. V was pared by 0 bases and J by 7 bases, with 15 bases between. The CDR3 runs 15 residues. CDR3 region: CAISESVRDRGGYTF. CDR3 in DNA: TGTGCCATCAGTGAGTCCGTCCGGGATCGGGGTGGCTACACCTTC.

V is TRBV3-1 (or the pseudogene TRBV3-2) and J is TRBJ1-1; tentatively, D is TRBD1 (6 bases). Per the germline V gene, CDR1 is LGHDT and CDR2 is YNNKEL (reference sequence). Trimming removed 1 base from V and 11 bases from J, with 11 bases in between. The CDR3 loop spans 12 amino acids. DNA for the CDR3: TGTGCCAGCAGCCAAGGAGGGGGAGACGCTTTCTTT. This codes for CASSQGGGDAFF.

This clone was found once. The chain links TRBV9 to TRBJ2-1; 12 nucleotides line up with TRBD2. CDR1 is SGDLS and CDR2 is YYNGEE in the germline V gene. Trimming at V came to 3 bases and at J to 4 bases, leaving 8 bases not matched to a gene. The CDR3 contains 17 residues. The CDR3 DNA reads TGTGCCAGCAGCGGGAGACTAGCGGGGGACCTGTACAATGAGCAGTTCTTC. This translates into CASSGRLAGDLYNEQFF.

The chain is built from TRBV14 and TRBJ1-4, with TRBD1 identical over 9 bases. CDR3 size: 15 residues. Trimming removed 5 bases from V and 10 bases from J; junction bases left unmatched: 11. CDR1 is SGHDN, CDR2 FVKESK, per germline. The DNA for the CDR3 is TGTGCCAGCAGCGAAAACAGGGGGCGAGGCGGAAAACTGTTTTTT. Its translation: CASSENRGRGGKLFF.